This T cell receptor beta chain is from a study of blood T cells in healthy people across ages. Study observations and caveats: No one knew whether donors had CMV, which possibly confounded expanded clonotype changes. The long-lived group displayed more naive CD4+ cells, plus higher diversity, than the aged donors did.

Concerning this clonotype: Its specificity is not known.

Trimming took 3 bases from V and 9 from J, leaving 27 bases between them. The CDR3 runs to 17 residues. Germline V gene sequence: CDR1 DFQATT, CDR2 SNEGSKA (reference sequence). The sample providers were healthy Caucasian people from Russia, aged roughly 6 to 90. Collection of 8.5 to 10 milliliters of peripheral blood was performed for each donor. A sample-barcoded 5' primer and a J-beta primer mix were used in a second PCR of roughly 7 to 11 cycles. TCRdb re-analysed the 5' RACE reads in MiXCR, keeping a single row per CDR3 protein. The table lists about 780,000 distinct CDR3 sequences, around 45% of them singletons, with around 18% in the top ten.

This receptor was identified in an elderly man in good health. Material for sequencing was blood. The chain uses TRBV20-1 and TRBJ2-4; D remains ambiguous. Here the CDR3 reads CSASQTPDTVEWGIQYF. The DNA for the CDR3 is TGCAGTGCTAGCCAGACACCCGACACGGTCGAATGGGGCATTCAGTACTTC.